This T cell receptor beta chain was recovered during a study of T-cell memory formation after mild COVID-19. Across the study: In these data, TCR clusters were largely donor specific.

A few counts support this clonotype. Its antigen is currently unknown. A single record per CDR3 protein comes from TCRdb applying MiXCR to the 5' RACE reads. The data contain more than 150,000 distinct CDR3 sequences, under 20% of them seen just once; the ten biggest clones take up approximately 4%. Broader study findings: Memory from before infection featured some responding clones, which suggests cross-reactive memory joined. A balance of CD4 and CD8 characterized clones contracting day 15 to 85, whereas later expanders leaned CD4+. Largely, contracting CD4+ clones fell within CM and EM, and contracting CD8+ clones within EMRA.

The CDR3 totals 12 residues. Germline CDR1 LGHDT, CDR2 YNNKEL (reference sequence). V lost 7 bases and J 4 bases, leaving 9 bases between the germline ends. This sequence was found in a man between 18 and 35 years old who had mild COVID-19 (a few samples of this study predate the infection). Cell type and time point are not known. The sequenced material came from PBMCs or a T cell subset sorted from them (not recorded which). V and J are TRBV3-1 and TRBJ2-3; D is ambiguous. The CDR3 DNA reads TGTGCCAGCAATTCCGAGGCAGATACGCAGTATTTT. It yields the protein CASNSEADTQYF.